This TCR beta chain derives from a study of blood T cell repertoires in COVID-19. Libraries were prepared by immunoSEQ multiplex PCR; TCRdb keeps only in-frame clonotypes and omits some of them. Of 200,000 to 300,000 clones in the sample, roughly 80% are singletons; the top ten hold 7.5%. The trim removed 2 bases at V and 8 bases at J, leaving 11 bases unmatched. There are 15 residues in the CDR3. Germline loops: CDR1 SGHRS, CDR2 YFSETQ. The clonotype was recovered from a woman at least 80 years old with COVID-19, enrolled during active disease. Sequencing was performed on peripheral blood. The gene calls are TRBV5-1 and TRBJ1-2; 8 nucleotides line up with TRBD1. This CDR3 reads CASSFQGANNDGYTF. Here the CDR3 DNA reads TGCGCCAGCAGCTTCCAGGGGGCAAATAATGACGGCTACACCTTC.